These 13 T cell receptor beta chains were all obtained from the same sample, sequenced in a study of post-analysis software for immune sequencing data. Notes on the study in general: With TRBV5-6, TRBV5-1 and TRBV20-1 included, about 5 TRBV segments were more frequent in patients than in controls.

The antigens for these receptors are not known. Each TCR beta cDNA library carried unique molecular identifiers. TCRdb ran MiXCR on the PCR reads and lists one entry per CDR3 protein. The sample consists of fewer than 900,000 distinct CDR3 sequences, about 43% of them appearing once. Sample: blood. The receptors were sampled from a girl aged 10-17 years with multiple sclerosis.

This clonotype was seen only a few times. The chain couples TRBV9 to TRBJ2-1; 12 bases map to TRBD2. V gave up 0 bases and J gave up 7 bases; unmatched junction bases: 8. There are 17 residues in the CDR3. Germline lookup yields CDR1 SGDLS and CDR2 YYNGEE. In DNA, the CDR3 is TGTGCCAGCAGCGTAGTCCCTAGCGGGAGGGTGGCGAATGAGCAGTTCTTC. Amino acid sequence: CASSVVPSGRVANEQFF.

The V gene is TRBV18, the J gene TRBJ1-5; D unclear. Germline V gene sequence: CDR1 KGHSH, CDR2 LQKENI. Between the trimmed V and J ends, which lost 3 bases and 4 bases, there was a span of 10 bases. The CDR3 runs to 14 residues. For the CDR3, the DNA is TGTGCCAGCTCACCTATCCAGTCAAATCAGCCCCAGCATTTT. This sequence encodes CASSPIQSNQPQHF.

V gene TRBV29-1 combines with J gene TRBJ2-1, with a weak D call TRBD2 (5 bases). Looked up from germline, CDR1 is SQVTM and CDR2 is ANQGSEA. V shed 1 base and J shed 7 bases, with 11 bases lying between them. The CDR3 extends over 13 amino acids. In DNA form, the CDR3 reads TGCAGCGTTGAAGGTGGGAGTTCGAATGAGCAGTTCTTC. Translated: CSVEGGSSNEQFF.

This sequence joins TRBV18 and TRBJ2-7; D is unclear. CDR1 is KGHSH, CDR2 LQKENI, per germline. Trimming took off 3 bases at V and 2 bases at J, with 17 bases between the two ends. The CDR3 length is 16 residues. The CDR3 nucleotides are TGTGCCAGCTCACCGGATCACCGAACACACACCTACGAGCAGTACTTC. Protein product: CASSPDHRTHTYEQYF.

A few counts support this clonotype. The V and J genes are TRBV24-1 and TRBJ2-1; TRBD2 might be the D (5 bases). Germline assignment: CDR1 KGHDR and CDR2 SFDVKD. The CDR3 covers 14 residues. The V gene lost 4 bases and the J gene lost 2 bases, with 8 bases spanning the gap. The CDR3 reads CATSDGIPYNEQFF. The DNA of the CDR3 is TGTGCCACCAGTGACGGGATTCCCTACAATGAGCAGTTCTTC.

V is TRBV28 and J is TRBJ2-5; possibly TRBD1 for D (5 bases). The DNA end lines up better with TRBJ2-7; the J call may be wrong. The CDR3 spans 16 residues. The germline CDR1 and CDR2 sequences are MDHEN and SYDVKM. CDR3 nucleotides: TGTGCCAGCAGTTTTTACCAGGGTGCCCTTCCCTACGAGCAGTACTTC. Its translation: CASSFYQGALPYEQYF.

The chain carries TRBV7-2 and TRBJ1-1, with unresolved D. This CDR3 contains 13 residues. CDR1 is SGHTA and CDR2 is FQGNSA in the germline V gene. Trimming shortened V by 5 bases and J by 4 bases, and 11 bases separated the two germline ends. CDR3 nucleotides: TGTGCCAGCAGCCCAGCGGGGTCCACTGAAGCTTTCTTT. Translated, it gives CASSPAGSTEAFF.

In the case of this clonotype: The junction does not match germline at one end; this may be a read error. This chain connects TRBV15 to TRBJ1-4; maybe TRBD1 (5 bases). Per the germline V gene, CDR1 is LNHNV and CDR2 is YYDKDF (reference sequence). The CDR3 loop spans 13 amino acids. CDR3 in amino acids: CATSRRGNEKRFF. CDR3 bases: TGTGCCACCAGCAGGAGGGGCAATGAAAAACGGTTTTTT.

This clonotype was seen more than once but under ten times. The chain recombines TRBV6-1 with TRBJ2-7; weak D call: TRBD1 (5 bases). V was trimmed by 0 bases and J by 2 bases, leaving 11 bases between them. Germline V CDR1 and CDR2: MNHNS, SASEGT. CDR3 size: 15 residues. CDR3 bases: TGTGCCAGCAGTGAAGCAGACAGCCTAACCTACGAGCAGTACTTC. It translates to CASSEADSLTYEQYF.

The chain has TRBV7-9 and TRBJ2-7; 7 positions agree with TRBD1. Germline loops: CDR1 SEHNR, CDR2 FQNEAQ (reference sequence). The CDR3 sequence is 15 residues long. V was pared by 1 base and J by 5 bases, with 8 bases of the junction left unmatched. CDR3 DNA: TGTGCCAGCAGCTTAGTTGGCCAGGGGACAGACGAGCAGTACTTC. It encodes CASSLVGQGTDEQYF.

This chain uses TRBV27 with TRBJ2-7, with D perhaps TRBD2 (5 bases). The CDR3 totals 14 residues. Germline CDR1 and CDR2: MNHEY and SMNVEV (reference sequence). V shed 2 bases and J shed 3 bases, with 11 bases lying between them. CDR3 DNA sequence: TGTGCCAGCAGTTTAGGGCGGGTAAACTACGAGCAGTACTTC. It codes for CASSLGRVNYEQYF.

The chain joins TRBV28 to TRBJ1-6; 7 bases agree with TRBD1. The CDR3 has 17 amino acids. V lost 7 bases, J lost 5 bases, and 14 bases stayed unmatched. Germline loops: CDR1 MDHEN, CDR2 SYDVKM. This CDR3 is CASNSRDSQSNNSPLHF. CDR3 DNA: TGTGCCAGCAACTCCAGGGACAGTCAGAGCAATAATTCACCCCTCCACTTT.

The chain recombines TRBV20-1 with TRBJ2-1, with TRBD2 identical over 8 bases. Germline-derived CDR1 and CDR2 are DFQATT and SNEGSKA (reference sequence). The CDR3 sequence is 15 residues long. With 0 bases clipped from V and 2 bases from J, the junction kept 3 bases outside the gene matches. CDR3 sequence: CSARDVAGPYNEQFF. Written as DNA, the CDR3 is TGCAGTGCTAGAGATGTAGCGGGGCCCTACAATGAGCAGTTCTTC.